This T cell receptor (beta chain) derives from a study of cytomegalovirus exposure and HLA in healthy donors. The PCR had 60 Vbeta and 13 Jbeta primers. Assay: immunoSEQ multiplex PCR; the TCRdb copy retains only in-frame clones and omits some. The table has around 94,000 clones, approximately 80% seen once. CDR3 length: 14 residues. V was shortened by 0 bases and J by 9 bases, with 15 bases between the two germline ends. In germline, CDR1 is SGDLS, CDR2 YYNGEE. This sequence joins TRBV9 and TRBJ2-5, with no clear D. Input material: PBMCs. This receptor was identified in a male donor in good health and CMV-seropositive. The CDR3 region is CASSVETSKDPQYF. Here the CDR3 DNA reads TGTGCCAGCAGCGTAGAGACATCAAAAGACCCCCAGTACTTC.